Shown below are 10 T cell receptor beta chains from a single sample sequenced in a study of T cells after yellow fever vaccination (dated by TCRdb to between 2017 and 2020). The label giving this sample's treatment or condition can be read as: live attenuated yellow fever vaccine strain. Library prep was done by 5' RACE. This sample was sequenced with an Illumina NovaSeq 6000. TCRdb handled the public reads itself, with Q25 trimming in fastp and clone calling in MiXCR, and kept productive beta chains. A single entry per CDR3 protein holds the most common genes and DNA from its merged rows. The sample data list about 58,000 distinct CDR3 sequences, and around 6.2% of these were observed just once. The biggest ten clones account for 30% to 35% of the sample. The sample in question was PBMCs, either bulk or a sorted T-cell subset (CD4+, CD8+, memory, or dextramer-sorted; not recorded which), obtained on the day of the yellow fever booster vaccination. Source of these receptors: a man aged 18 to 30 who received the YFV17D yellow fever vaccine.

This clonotype turned up a few times. The chain combines TRBV10-3 with TRBJ1-6, with D possibly TRBD1 on 5 matching bases. The CDR3 runs to 13 residues. Germline lookup yields CDR1 ENHRY and CDR2 SYGVKD. Trimming left V 7 bases short and J 6 bases short, with 10 bases between. Here the CDR3 reads CAIKAGPNSPLHF. The CDR3, as DNA: TGTGCCATCAAAGCAGGGCCTAATTCACCCCTCCACTTT.

In this sample, this clonotype turned up many times. The V and J genes are TRBV7-6 and TRBJ2-7; 11 positions match TRBD2. This CDR3 has 15 amino acids. CDR1 and CDR2 from the germline V gene are SGHVS and FNYEAQ. The J segment lost 7 bases and the V segment lost 5 bases, leaving 10 bases of the junction unmatched. CDR3 in DNA: TGTGCCAGCAGCCCCGGTAGCGGGGGGGCTCCGGAGCAGTACTTC. As protein: CASSPGSGGAPEQYF.

Ten or more counts support this clonotype. V and J are TRBV4-3 and TRBJ1-2; D ambiguous. Trimming removed 3 bases at V and 8 bases at J, with 10 bases between. From germline, CDR1 is LGHNA and CDR2 YSLEER. The CDR3 runs 12 residues. The CDR3: CASSHLGNGYTF. The CDR3 DNA follows: TGCGCCAGCAGCCACCTTGGGAACGGCTACACCTTC.

This clonotype was detected only once. This chain uses TRBV29-1 with TRBJ2-5; 10 bases align to TRBD2. The V gene's germline CDR1 is SQVTM and CDR2 ANQGSEA. The CDR3 covers 14 residues. The J segment lost 5 bases and the V segment lost 7 bases, leaving 10 bases of the junction unmatched. DNA for the CDR3: TGCAGCGCCCCACTAGCGGGGCGGGGGGAGACCCAGTACTTC. Translation: CSAPLAGRGETQYF.

There are many counts of this clonotype. The V gene is TRBV4-2, the J gene TRBJ2-1; 9 nucleotides agree with TRBD2. After removal of 0 bases from V and 4 bases from J, the junction contained 4 bases not matched to a gene. There are 16 residues in the CDR3. Germline V lookup: CDR1 LGHNA, CDR2 YNFKEQ. The CDR3 region is CASSQEGSGGYNEQFF. The DNA for the CDR3 is TGTGCCAGCAGCCAAGAGGGGAGCGGGGGGTACAATGAGCAGTTCTTC.

This clonotype was recorded at least ten times. V and J are TRBV27 and TRBJ2-7; the D is unclear. V lost 0 bases and J lost 0, with 12 bases in between. Germline V gene lookup returns CDR1 MNHEY and CDR2 SMNVEV (reference sequence). This CDR3 spans 16 amino acids. The CDR3 bases are TGTGCCAGCAGTTTATCACAAGGGCATATCTCCTACGAGCAGTACTTC. The encoded protein is CASSLSQGHISYEQYF.

This clonotype has just one count. The chain has TRBV6-2 or TRBV6-3 and TRBJ2-5; D is unresolved. Germline V gives CDR1 MNHEY, CDR2 SVGEGT. The V and J ends lost 8 bases and 1 base respectively, with 11 bases between them. The CDR3 spans 13 residues. As DNA, the CDR3 is TGTGCCAGCCGAGCACACAGCCAAGAGACCCAGTACTTC. It encodes CASRAHSQETQYF.

This clonotype appeared a few times. V gene TRBV7-2 combines with J gene TRBJ2-1, with D possibly called TRBD1 or TRBD2 (5 bases each). V was trimmed by 3 bases and J by 6 bases, leaving 9 bases between them. Germline CDR1 is SGHTA and CDR2 is FQGNSA. The CDR3 length is 13 residues. In DNA form, the CDR3 reads TGTGCCAGCAGCTTCGGGACCACCAATGAGCAGTTCTTC. Amino acids: CASSFGTTNEQFF.

This clonotype was seen ten or more times. V gene TRBV4-1 combines with J gene TRBJ2-3; tentative D call: TRBD1 (6 bases). Germline lookup yields CDR1 MGHRA and CDR2 YSYEKL. The CDR3 covers 15 residues. Trimming took off 4 bases at V and 2 bases at J, with 13 bases between the two ends. For the CDR3, the DNA is TGCGCCAGCAGCCGGGGACATCTTTCCACAGATACGCAGTATTTT. It translates to CASSRGHLSTDTQYF.

This clonotype was counted between two and nine times. V usage is TRBV18 and J usage is TRBJ2-6, with 8 positions matching TRBD2. Germline-derived CDR1 and CDR2 are KGHSH and LQKENI. The CDR3 runs to 16 residues. Trimming at V came to 2 bases and at J to 0 bases, leaving 0 bases not matched to a gene. CDR3 DNA: TGTGCCAGCTCACCAAGCGGGGGCTCTGGGGCCAACGTCCTGACTTTC. Protein product: CASSPSGGSGANVLTF.